The entry below describes one T cell receptor (beta chain). Its target is unknown. These data originate in a study of PD-L1 blockade in urothelial cancer. Overall study: Median T cell yield per blood sample was 110,000 to 150,000 cells. Whole-study findings and limits: Expansion of tumor-associated blood clones at 3 weeks was greater in durable-benefit patients.

The templates were synthetic TCR analogs, and they were spiked into each PCR. Repertoires were generated with immunoSEQ multiplex PCR, while TCRdb's copy carries only in-frame clones and drops some. The repertoire consists of 100,000 to 150,000 clones, with more than 75% occurring once and the leading ten covering 2.4%. The CDR3 is 15 amino acids. V gave up 10 bases and J gave up 4 bases; unmatched junction bases: 9. The germline CDR1 and CDR2 sequences are LNHDA and SQIVND (reference sequence). The time point is: peripheral blood 6 weeks after treatment start. Patient sample counts ranged from 1 to 8, pretreatment and on-treatment.

The genes are TRBV19 and TRBJ2-3, with 12 bases fitting TRBD2. The material was PBMCs, obtained around atezolizumab (anti-PD-L1) treatment. The TCR comes from a man aged 45-60 years with urothelial cancer. CDR3 region: CATASGRAGADTQYF. CDR3 in DNA: TGTGCCACCGCTAGCGGGAGGGCCGGCGCAGATACGCAGTATTTT.